The 32 T cell receptor beta chains below were found in one sample sequenced in a study of metastatic and nonmetastatic thyroid tumors. The entire patient cohort was treatment-naive prior to thyroid surgery. TCRdb ran MiXCR on the PCR reads. The sample lists tens of thousands of clones, around 16% occurring once. Source material: blood. The receptors were gathered from a male donor with papillary thyroid cancer or a benign thyroid nodule (not recorded which). Some clones in this sample may be carry-over from other donors' samples.

This clone has ten or more counts. The chain carries TRBV2 and TRBJ1-1; 9 bases are a match to TRBD1. CDR1 is SNHLY, CDR2 FYNNEI, per germline. The CDR3 extends over 13 amino acids. Trimming at V came to 11 bases and at J to 6 bases, leaving 10 bases not matched to a gene. The CDR3 region has the DNA TGTGCCGGGACAGGGACAGCAAACCCTGAAGCTTTCTTT. As protein: CAGTGTANPEAFF.

The rearrangement joins TRBV20-1 to TRBJ2-1; 7 bases line up with TRBD2. Germline V gene data show CDR1 as DFQATT and CDR2 as SNEGSKA (reference sequence). The CDR3 contains 15 residues. V lost 3 bases to trimming and J lost 5 bases; unmatched junction nucleotides: 10. The CDR3 loop reads CSARVGGGRHNEQFF. DNA of the CDR3: TGCAGTGCTAGGGTTGGGGGGGGTCGGCACAATGAGCAGTTCTTC.

The chain has TRBV4-1 and TRBJ2-7; tentative D call: TRBD2 (5 bases). The germline V gene encodes CDR1 MGHRA and CDR2 YSYEKL. V was pared by 4 bases and J by 4 bases, with 17 bases between. This CDR3 is 15 amino acids long. The CDR3 DNA sequence: TGCGCCAGCAGCCCCGAGGGTTTTTTTCCATACGAGCAGTACTTC. It is translated as CASSPEGFFPYEQYF.

This clone has a count of ten or more. The chain joins TRBV6-1 to TRBJ2-7, with 10 bases lining up with TRBD2. V was clipped by 5 bases and J by 6 bases; unmatched bases: 4. CDR1 and CDR2 (germline): MNHNS, SASEGT. CDR3 length: 13 residues. This CDR3 reads CASSKSGRVEQYF. The CDR3 region has the DNA TGTGCCAGCAGTAAAAGCGGGAGGGTCGAGCAGTACTTC.

In its sample, this clone ranks as medium-sized. This chain connects TRBV20-1 to TRBJ2-7; D is ambiguous. The germline CDR1 and CDR2 sequences are DFQATT and SNEGSKA (reference sequence). Deletions cut 0 bases from V and 0 bases from J, with 9 bases between. The CDR3 has 14 residues. The CDR3 DNA reads TGCAGTGCTAGAGATGGCGGTGACTCCTACGAGCAGTACTTC. This encodes CSARDGGDSYEQYF.

This clone was detected many times. The chain joins TRBV7-6 to TRBJ1-4, with D possibly TRBD1 on 6 matching bases. CDR3 length equals 15 residues. V dropped 5 bases and J dropped 7 bases, with 17 bases sitting between them. CDR1 SGHVS and CDR2 FNYEAQ come from the germline V gene. The CDR3 nucleotides are TGTGCCAGCAGCCTCAATGACAGGCAGAGTGAAAAACTGTTTTTT. It codes for CASSLNDRQSEKLFF.

This clone showed up many times. One end of the junction does not line up with germline, which may come from a read error. The CDR3 coding sequence is TGTGCCAGCAGCCTAGAGGACAGGACGAATAGCAATCAGCCCCAGCATTTT. Residues: CASSLEDRTNSNQPQHF. The chain joins TRBV11-2 to TRBJ1-5; 7 nucleotides agree with TRBD1. This CDR3 has 17 residues. The germline V gene has CDR1 SGHAT and CDR2 FQNNGV.

This clone was observed at least ten times. The rearrangement joins TRBV11-2 to TRBJ1-2; D unresolved. Germline-derived CDR1 and CDR2 are SGHAT and FQNNGV. Deletions cut 8 bases from V and 7 bases from J, with 23 bases between. The CDR3 is 15 residues long. Here the CDR3 reads CASGLTASLNSGYTF. The CDR3 DNA reads as TGTGCCAGCGGTCTAACAGCATCCTTAAATAGTGGCTACACCTTC.

With regard to this clone: The junction differs from germline at one of its ends, possibly a read error. The V and J genes are TRBV20-1 and TRBJ2-3; TRBD2 matches at 12 bases. The germline V gene encodes CDR1 DFQATT and CDR2 SNEGSKA (reference sequence). This CDR3 is 13 amino acids long. For the CDR3, the DNA is TGCAGTTCTAGCGGGGGGGCAACATATACGCAGTATTTT. This translates into CSSSGGATYTQYF.

The V call is TRBV9, the J call TRBJ1-1, with D possibly TRBD1 on 6 matching bases. CDR3 size: 15 residues. Between the trimmed V and J ends, which lost 4 bases and 7 bases, there was a span of 20 bases. CDR1 and CDR2 (germline): SGDLS, YYNGEE. In nucleotides, the CDR3 is TGTGCCAGCAGCCCACGAGAGGGGGGAGCGAGTGAAGCTTTCTTT. As protein: CASSPREGGASEAFF.

This clone was picked up many times. This chain's CDR3 is CASSIVGTSNQPQHF. In DNA, the CDR3 is TGTGCCAGTAGTATTGTGGGGACTAGCAATCAGCCCCAGCATTTT. J is TRBJ1-5 and V is TRBV19, with D possibly being TRBD1 (5 bases). Germline CDR1 reads LNHDA; CDR2 reads SQIVND (reference sequence). The V end lost 3 bases, the J end lost 0 bases, and 9 bases lay between the germline ends. CDR3 size: 15 residues.

This clone was counted many times. The CDR3 DNA is TGTGCCAGCGGGACCAGGGGGCAGGATTCACCCCTCCACTTT. Its translation is CASGTRGQDSPLHF. The chain is built from TRBV2 and TRBJ1-6; 8 bases align to TRBD1. This CDR3 spans 14 amino acids. Germline-derived CDR1 and CDR2 are SNHLY and FYNNEI. Trimming cost V 8 bases and J 8 bases; bases outside gene matches: 8.

As for this clone: At one end, the junction sequence differs from germline, possibly due to a read error. V usage is TRBV6-1 and J usage is TRBJ1-1; D may be TRBD1 (5 bases). Per the germline V gene, CDR1 is MNHNS and CDR2 is SASEGT. This CDR3 is built from 15 residues. The DNA of the CDR3 is TGTGCCAGCAGTGAAGAAGAAGGGGTCGGCACTGAAGATTTCTTT. Encoded protein: CASSEEEGVGTEDFF.

This clone occurred many times. The chain couples TRBV13 to TRBJ2-1, with TRBD2 identical over 9 bases. CDR1 is PRHDT, CDR2 FYEKMQ, per germline (reference sequence). The junction had 4 bases not matched to a gene; V was cut back by 5 bases and J by 2 bases. This CDR3 is 15 amino acids long. The CDR3 sequence: CASSLAGTAYNEQFF. The DNA of the CDR3 is TGTGCCAGCAGCCTAGCGGGAACGGCCTACAATGAGCAGTTCTTC.

This clone was found many times. This chain connects TRBV11-1 to TRBJ2-4, with TRBD1 as a possible D gene (5 bases). V gave up 3 bases and J gave up 1 base, with 10 bases separating them. Germline V lookup: CDR1 SGHAT, CDR2 FQDESV (reference sequence). There are 15 residues in the CDR3. The CDR3 region is CASSLGRAAKNIQYF. The CDR3 nucleotides are TGTGCCAGCAGCTTGGGCAGGGCGGCCAAAAACATTCAGTACTTC. The full variable domain, in which reference TRBV11-1 and TRBJ2-4 provide the parts outside the CDR3, is EAEVAQSPRYKITEKSQAVAFWCDPISGHATLYWYRQILGQGPELLVQFQDESVVDDSQLPKDRFSAERLKGVDSTLKIQPAELGDSAMYLCASSLGRAAKNIQYFGAGTRLSVL.

This clone was seen many times. The J gene is TRBJ2-3, the V gene TRBV7-3; 11 nucleotides align to TRBD1. The V segment lost 3 bases and the J segment 5 bases; nucleotides outside the gene matches: 4. The CDR3 sequence is 15 residues long. The germline CDR1 and CDR2 sequences are SGHTA and FQGTGA. The CDR3 bases are TGTGCCAGCAGCTTCGGACAGGGGGCTAGAGATACGCAGTATTTT. Residues: CASSFGQGARDTQYF.

There are many counts of this clone. This sample also contains other DNA sequences that code for the same CDR3. The V call is TRBV6-1, the J call TRBJ2-7, with a weak D call TRBD2 (6 bases). The V gene's germline CDR1 is MNHNS and CDR2 SASEGT. This CDR3 has 13 residues. V was trimmed by 8 bases and J by 6 bases, leaving 17 bases between them. The CDR3 loop reads CASREPREGEQYF. In DNA form, the CDR3 reads TGTGCCAGCCGGGAGCCCCGAGAAGGCGAGCAGTACTTC.

In its sample, this clone was seen a few times. Germline is not matched at one junction end, which may reflect a read error. This chain uses TRBV28 with TRBJ2-5, with 7 bases fitting TRBD1. Germline assignment: CDR1 MDHEN and CDR2 SYDVKM. The CDR3 sequence is 15 residues long. This CDR3 reads CASSPGQQIQETKYF. In DNA form, the CDR3 reads TGTGCCAGCAGCCCGGGACAGCAGATACAAGAGACCAAGTACTTC.

As concerns this clone: One junction end does not reproduce the germline sequence, and a read error may be involved. The gene calls are TRBV27 and TRBJ1-6; 7 positions agree with TRBD1. Germline values: CDR1 MNHEY, CDR2 SMNVEV (reference sequence). CDR3 length equals 14 residues. The CDR3 DNA is TGTGCCAGCAGAAAGGGGGCTGAGAGTTCACCCCTACACTTT. Protein: CASRKGAESSPLHF.

This clone was counted ten times or more. The chain joins TRBV12-3 or TRBV12-4 to TRBJ2-7, with D possibly TRBD1 on 5 matching bases. Trimming shortened V by 2 bases and J by 6 bases, and 11 bases separated the two germline ends. The length of the CDR3 is 13 residues. The CDR3 bases are TGTGCCAGCAGTTTACAGGGTATTTTCGAGCAGTACTTC. Protein sequence: CASSLQGIFEQYF.

This clone was seen many times. The rearrangement links TRBV14 to TRBJ2-1; the D gene is possibly TRBD2 (6 bases). This CDR3 has 15 residues. CDR1 and CDR2 (germline): SGHDN, FVKESK. With 4 bases removed from V and 2 bases from J, the gap between germline ends came to 12 bases. The CDR3 reads CASSRWGETYNEQFF. The CDR3 nucleotides read TGTGCCAGCAGCCGATGGGGGGAGACCTACAATGAGCAGTTCTTC.

This clone was counted ten times or more. Other DNA sequences of this sample code for an identical CDR3. The chain uses TRBV11-2 and TRBJ2-2; D gene unclear. The V gene's germline CDR1 is SGHAT and CDR2 FQNNGV. The CDR3 has 11 residues. V was cut by 5 bases and J by 5 bases, with 3 bases left in between. CDR3 DNA: TGTGCCAGCAGCAGAACCGGGGAGCTGTTTTTT. This codes for CASSRTGELFF.

This clone was recorded at least ten times. This chain joins TRBV11-3 and TRBJ1-3, with D hard to call. With 2 bases removed from V and 0 bases from J, the gap between germline ends came to 8 bases. The germline V gene encodes CDR1 SGHNT and CDR2 YENEEA. This CDR3 comprises 15 residues. The chain's CDR3 is CASSLFSSSGNTIYF. As DNA, the CDR3 is TGTGCCAGCAGCTTATTCTCGAGCTCTGGAAACACCATATATTTT.

This clone was counted many times. J is TRBJ2-1 and V is TRBV6-1; D tentatively reads TRBD1 or TRBD2 (5 bases each). This CDR3 has 14 amino acids. The V end was cut by 5 bases, the J end by 8 bases, with 16 bases between. CDR1 and CDR2 (germline): MNHNS, SASEGT. The CDR3 sequence: CASSPLVGTDEQFF. CDR3 bases: TGTGCCAGCAGTCCCCTCGTTGGGACCGATGAGCAGTTCTTC.

At least ten counts were recorded for this clone. The V call is TRBV7-9, the J call TRBJ2-7; 7 nucleotides match TRBD2. V gave up 5 bases and J gave up 4 bases; unmatched junction bases: 11. Germline assignment: CDR1 SEHNR and CDR2 FQNEAQ (reference sequence). This CDR3 has 15 amino acids. The CDR3 reads CASSASGGKAYEQYF. As DNA, the CDR3 is TGTGCCAGCAGCGCATCCGGGGGGAAGGCGTACGAGCAGTACTTC.

This clone was observed many times. V gene TRBV5-4 combines with J gene TRBJ2-6; 10 positions agree with TRBD2. This CDR3 comprises 15 residues. Germline V gene data show CDR1 as SGHNT and CDR2 as YYREEE (reference sequence). With V trimmed by 4 bases and J by 4 bases, 2 bases remained unmatched. The CDR3 DNA follows: TGTGCCAGCAGCAGCGGGGGGGTAGGGGCCAACGTCCTGACTTTC. Translating it yields CASSSGGVGANVLTF.

This clone was recorded many times. The chain couples TRBV7-9 to TRBJ1-5; unclear D gene. Per the germline V gene, CDR1 is SEHNR and CDR2 is FQNEAQ (reference sequence). Trimming left V 2 bases short and J 2 bases short, with 7 bases between. CDR3 size: 14 residues. The CDR3 loop reads CASSLYDGNQPQHF. CDR3 coding DNA: TGTGCCAGCAGCTTATATGACGGCAATCAGCCCCAGCATTTT. The full variable domain, its missing parts supplied by reference TRBV7-9 and TRBJ1-5, is DTGVSQNPRHKITKRGQNVTFRCDPISEHNRLYWYRQTLGQGPEFLTYFQNEAQLEKSRLLSDRFSAERPKGSFSTLEIQRTEQGDSAMYLCASSLYDGNQPQHFGDGTRLSIL.

At least ten counts were recorded for this clone. The genes are TRBV19 and TRBJ2-3; weak D call: TRBD2 (6 bases). Germline values: CDR1 LNHDA, CDR2 SQIVND (reference sequence). This CDR3 has 14 amino acids. With 5 bases removed from V and 3 bases from J, the gap between germline ends came to 12 bases. The CDR3, as DNA: TGTGCCAGTAGTGTCCACGCGGGGACAGATACGCAGTATTTT. Translating gives CASSVHAGTDTQYF. Together with reference TRBV19 and TRBJ2-3, the CDR3 gives the full variable domain: DGGITQSPKYLFRKEGQNVTLSCEQNLNHDAMYWYRQDPGQGLRLIYYSQIVNDFQKGDIAEGYSVSREKKESFPLTVTSAQKNPTAFYLCASSVHAGTDTQYFGPGTRLTVL.

This clone was counted at least ten times. The V gene is TRBV7-2, the J gene TRBJ2-7, with 7 bases that match TRBD1. The V gene's germline CDR1 is SGHTA and CDR2 FQGNSA. The CDR3 is 16 residues long. V lost 4 bases, J lost 0 bases, and 9 bases stayed unmatched. DNA of the CDR3: TGTGCCAGCAGCTCCCCCCCGGGACAGAACTCCTACGAGCAGTACTTC. Translating it yields CASSSPPGQNSYEQYF.

This chain links TRBV6-2 or TRBV6-3 with TRBJ2-2; the match to TRBD1 covers 7 bases. V shed 8 bases and J 0 bases; nucleotides not matched to a gene: 6. The CDR3 length is 15 residues. The germline V gene encodes CDR1 MNHEY and CDR2 SVGEGT. The DNA for the CDR3 is TGTGCCAGCTCCGGGACAGCCCCGAACACCGGGGAGCTGTTTTTT. As protein: CASSGTAPNTGELFF.

This clone showed up many times. As DNA, the CDR3 is TGTGCCAGTACCGGCGGGGGGCTCAATGAGCAGTTCTTC. Translation gives CASTGGGLNEQFF. The chain links TRBV19 to TRBJ2-1, with 8 bases matching TRBD2. After removal of 7 bases from V and 6 bases from J, the junction contained 5 bases not matched to a gene. The V gene's germline CDR1 is LNHDA and CDR2 SQIVND (reference sequence). The CDR3 extends over 13 amino acids. The full variable domain, in which reference TRBV19 and TRBJ2-1 provide the parts outside the CDR3, is DGGITQSPKYLFRKEGQNVTLSCEQNLNHDAMYWYRQDPGQGLRLIYYSQIVNDFQKGDIAEGYSVSREKKESFPLTVTSAQKNPTAFYLCASTGGGLNEQFFGPGTRLTVL.

V usage is TRBV20-1 and J usage is TRBJ2-1; 9 nucleotides line up with TRBD2. The CDR3 is 14 amino acids. V was clipped by 6 bases and J by 3 bases; unmatched bases: 6. The germline CDR1 and CDR2 sequences are DFQATT and SNEGSKA (reference sequence). This CDR3 reads CSATGTSSYNEQFF. The CDR3 DNA reads as TGCAGTGCAACCGGGACTAGCAGCTACAATGAGCAGTTCTTC.